The table lists the clone carrying this TCR beta chain with a few counts. The antigen remains unidentified. This record belongs to a study of cytomegalovirus exposure and HLA in healthy donors. Study-level points and caveats: It was reportedly the case that the classifier diagnosed cytomegalovirus status with high specificity and sensitivity. Sequencing probably produced one cluster of sequence variants that were highly shared.

Trimming cost V 5 bases and J 3 bases; bases outside gene matches: 4. The CDR3 consists of 13 residues. Germline-derived CDR1 and CDR2 are LNHNV and YYDKDF (reference sequence). It was with 60 Vbeta and 13 Jbeta primers that the PCR ran. Sequencing used immunoSEQ multiplex PCR; TCRdb keeps in-frame clones, though not all of them. The table includes roughly 150,000 clones, roughly 80% detected once. The material sequenced was PBMCs. The receptor was derived from a male donor in good health and CMV-seronegative. The V gene is TRBV15, the J gene TRBJ2-7, with 7 bases lining up with TRBD2. The CDR3, as DNA: TGTGCCACCAGCCCAGGGAGGGGCTACGAGCAGTACTTC. This gives the protein CATSPGRGYEQYF.